The entry below describes one T cell receptor (beta chain). The sample originates from a study of OX40 agonist ivuxolimab in advanced cancers. Only in-frame clones appear in the TCRdb table, and some are missing; sequencing was by immunoSEQ multiplex PCR. The sample comprises some 86,000 clones, 70% to 90% of which are singletons, and roughly 1.4% rests with the top ten. The CDR3 is 15 amino acids. V shed 6 bases, J shed 2 bases, and the junction held 10 bases outside the gene matches. Germline assignment: CDR1 MNHNS and CDR2 SASEGT. Specimen: CD4+ or CD8+ T cells sorted from blood, collected in a trial of the OX40 agonist ivuxolimab. This chain joins TRBV6-1 and TRBJ2-7, with TRBD1 identical over 7 bases. This sequence originates from an adult with an advanced solid tumor such as melanoma, head and neck, liver or kidney cancer. The CDR3 DNA is TGTGCCAGCAGGTTCTTACAGGGGATCGCCTACGAGCAGTACTTC. Translation: CASRFLQGIAYEQYF.